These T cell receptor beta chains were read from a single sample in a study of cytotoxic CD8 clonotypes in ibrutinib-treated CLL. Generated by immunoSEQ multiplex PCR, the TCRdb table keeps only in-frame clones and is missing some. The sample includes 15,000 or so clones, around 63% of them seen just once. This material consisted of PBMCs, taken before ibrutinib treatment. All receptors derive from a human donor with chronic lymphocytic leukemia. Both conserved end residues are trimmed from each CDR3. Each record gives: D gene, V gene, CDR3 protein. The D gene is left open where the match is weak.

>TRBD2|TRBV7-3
ASSSSGGYEQY
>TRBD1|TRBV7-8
ASSLFLTGAITDTQY
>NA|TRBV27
ASSLKGQGTHEQY
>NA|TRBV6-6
ASSYASAPHYGYT
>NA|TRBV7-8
ASSFSGRGQKNIQY
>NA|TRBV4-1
ASSHIGNNEQF
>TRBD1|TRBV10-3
AISESPGQGEAF
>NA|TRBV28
ASRGSQDTEAF
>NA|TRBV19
ASTEGGNGYT
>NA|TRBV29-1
SDEQSETQY
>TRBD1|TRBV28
ASSTDRGRQPQH
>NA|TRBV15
ATSRVGSSKYEQY
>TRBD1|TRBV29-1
SVDDREREAF
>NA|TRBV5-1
ASSPRGAENIQY
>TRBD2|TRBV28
ASSLFRTSTHNEQF
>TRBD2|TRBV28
ASSFSSGYSGELF
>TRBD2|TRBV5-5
ASSLGLAGVTDTQY
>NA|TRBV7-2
ASGPGGDIQY
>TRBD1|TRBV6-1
ASRGQGPGTIY
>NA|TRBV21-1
ASSKQHRGNSYEQY
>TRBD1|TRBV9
ASSADPQGDEQY
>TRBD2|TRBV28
ASSIPSGGQETQY
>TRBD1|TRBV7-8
ASSFPAPGQANEQF
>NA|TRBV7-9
ASSQGWTDTQY